This T cell receptor beta chain was identified during a study of blood T cell repertoires in COVID-19. Study background: There were acute and convalescent COVID-19 samples, and they came from the United States, Italy and Spain. PBMCs, B-cell-depleted T cells, or T cells provided the cDNA or gDNA that made up the material.

Per the original data handling: Amplified reference gene primers provided the basis for estimating nucleated cell counts. Profiling relied on immunoSEQ multiplex PCR, and the TCRdb table lists in-frame clones only, not all of them. V and J calls and clone size are given by that table; D and trimming were obtained from the DNA. The sample includes under 70,000 clones, around 79% of them seen just once. The CDR3 runs to 16 residues. Germline assignment: CDR1 LGHNA and CDR2 YNFKEQ. Trimming took 4 bases from V and 4 from J; bases not matched to a gene: 7. This receptor was identified in a man aged 55 to 70 with acute or convalescent COVID-19. V is TRBV4-2 and J is TRBJ2-7, with 13 bases fitting TRBD2. The sequencing input was peripheral blood. The CDR3 DNA reads TGTGCCAGCAGCCTTAGAGGGACTAGCGGGATATACGAGCAGTACTTC. Translated: CASSLRGTSGIYEQYF.